This T cell receptor beta chain was recovered during a study of cytomegalovirus exposure and HLA in healthy donors. Study-wide points: Most TCR sequences were uncommon, yet certain public TCRs appeared in many donors.

As regards this clone: Its target is unknown. An end of the junction does not agree with germline; a read error may underlie this. Other nucleotide sequences from this sample produce the same CDR3.

The primer mix had 60 Vbeta and 13 Jbeta primers. Here immunoSEQ multiplex PCR was the method, and the copy in TCRdb shows in-frame clones only, minus some. The sample lists under 130,000 clones, about 80% occurring once. The germline CDR1 and CDR2 sequences are WSHSY and SAAADI. The CDR3 has 13 residues. Sequencing was carried out using PBMCs. This TCR came from a man aged 30-40 years in good health and CMV-seronegative. The J gene is TRBJ1-6, the V gene TRBV10-2, with 7 nucleotides matching TRBD1. The CDR3: CASMGTENSPLHF. Here the CDR3 DNA reads TGCGCCAGCATGGGGACAGAAAATTCGCCCCTCCACTTT.